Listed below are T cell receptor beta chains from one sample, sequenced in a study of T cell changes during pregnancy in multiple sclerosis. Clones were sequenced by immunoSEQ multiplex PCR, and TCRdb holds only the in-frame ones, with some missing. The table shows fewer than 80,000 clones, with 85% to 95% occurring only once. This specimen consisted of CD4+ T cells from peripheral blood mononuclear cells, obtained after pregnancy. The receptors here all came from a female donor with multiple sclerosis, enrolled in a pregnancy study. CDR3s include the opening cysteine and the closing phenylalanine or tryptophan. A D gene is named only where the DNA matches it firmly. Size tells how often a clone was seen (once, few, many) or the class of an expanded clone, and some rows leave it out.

CDR3 protein: CASSHGGGAANEKLFF
CDR3 DNA: TGTGCCAGCAGCCACGGAGGGGGGGCGGCTAATGAAAAACTGTTTTTT
D gene: .
V gene: TRBV4-2
clone size: .
J gene: TRBJ1-4

CDR3 protein: CASSRSGTQETQYF
CDR3 DNA: TGCGCCAGCAGCCGTAGCGGGACCCAAGAGACCCAGTACTTC
D gene: TRBD2
V gene: TRBV5-1
clone size: .
J gene: TRBJ2-5

CDR3 protein: CASSEGGGPYEQYF
CDR3 DNA: TGTGCCAGCAGTGAAGGGGGAGGGCCCTACGAGCAGTACTTC
D gene: TRBD2
V gene: TRBV2
clone size: once
J gene: TRBJ2-7

CDR3 protein: CASSRPGQAYEQYF
CDR3 DNA: TGTGCCAGCAGTCGCCCGGGACAGGCCTACGAGCAGTACTTC
D gene: TRBD1
V gene: TRBV6-5
clone size: .
J gene: TRBJ2-7

CDR3 protein: CASSQDLGTGATGELFF
CDR3 DNA: TGTGCCAGCAGCCAAGATCTGGGGACAGGGGCCACCGGGGAGCTGTTTTTT
D gene: TRBD1
V gene: TRBV14
clone size: .
J gene: TRBJ2-2

CDR3 protein: CASSQDRDTEAFF
CDR3 DNA: TGTGCCAGCAGTCAGGACAGGGACACTGAAGCTTTCTTT
D gene: TRBD1
V gene: TRBV14
clone size: .
J gene: TRBJ1-1

CDR3 protein: CASSLTGRAAFF
CDR3 DNA: TGCGCCAGCAGCTTGACAGGACGTGCGGCTTTCTTT
D gene: .
V gene: TRBV5-1
clone size: .
J gene: TRBJ1-1

CDR3 protein: CASSWRTSGNTDTQYF
CDR3 DNA: TGTGCCAGCAGCTGGAGGACTAGCGGGAACACAGATACGCAGTATTTT
D gene: TRBD2
V gene: TRBV13
clone size: .
J gene: TRBJ2-3

CDR3 protein: CASSLTGVYEQYF
CDR3 DNA: TGTGCCAGCAGTCTGACAGGGGTCTACGAGCAGTACTTC
D gene: TRBD1
V gene: TRBV6-1
clone size: .
J gene: TRBJ2-7

CDR3 protein: CASWGSWDRVRAFF
CDR3 DNA: TGTGCCAGCTGGGGTTCTTGGGACAGGGTTCGAGCTTTCTTT
D gene: TRBD1
V gene: TRBV6-1
clone size: .
J gene: TRBJ1-1

CDR3 protein: CASSLGGRSYNEQFF
CDR3 DNA: TGTGCCAGCAGCTTAGGGGGGAGGTCCTACAATGAGCAGTTCTTC
D gene: .
V gene: TRBV7-8
clone size: once
J gene: TRBJ2-1

CDR3 protein: CASSLAGQGANEQFF
CDR3 DNA: TGTGCCAGCAGCTTAGCCGGACAGGGCGCCAATGAGCAGTTCTTC
D gene: TRBD1
V gene: TRBV7-8
clone size: .
J gene: TRBJ2-1

CDR3 protein: CASSLAPPSGGYYEQYF
CDR3 DNA: TGTGCCAGCAGCTTAGCCCCCCCTAGCGGGGGATACTACGAGCAGTACTTC
D gene: TRBD2
V gene: TRBV7-2
clone size: .
J gene: TRBJ2-7

CDR3 protein: CASSQGTSGSREQYF
CDR3 DNA: TGTGCCAGCAGCCAAGGGACTAGCGGGAGTCGGGAGCAGTACTTC
D gene: TRBD2
V gene: TRBV14
clone size: .
J gene: TRBJ2-7

CDR3 protein: CASTPLFPYQPQHF
CDR3 DNA: TGTGCCAGTACACCACTGTTCCCTTATCAGCCCCAGCATTTT
D gene: .
V gene: TRBV19
clone size: .
J gene: TRBJ1-5

CDR3 protein: CASSTRDGRNQPQHF
CDR3 DNA: TGTGCCAGCAGCACGAGGGATGGGCGCAATCAGCCCCAGCATTTT
D gene: .
V gene: TRBV27
clone size: .
J gene: TRBJ1-5

CDR3 protein: CASSLVTGVLVDYTDTQYF
CDR3 DNA: TGTGCCAGCAGCTTAGTCACAGGGGTATTGGTCGATTACACAGATACGCAGTATTTT
D gene: TRBD1
V gene: TRBV11-3
clone size: .
J gene: TRBJ2-3

CDR3 protein: CASRRGIVGEQFF
CDR3 DNA: TGTGCCAGCAGGCGGGGAATCGTAGGTGAGCAGTTCTTC
D gene: .
V gene: TRBV5-4
clone size: .
J gene: TRBJ2-1

CDR3 protein: CASNRGASGRREQYF
CDR3 DNA: TGTGCCAGCAATCGAGGAGCTAGCGGGAGGAGGGAGCAGTACTTC
D gene: TRBD2
V gene: TRBV28
clone size: .
J gene: TRBJ2-7

CDR3 protein: CASSLGLLGVGNTEAFF
CDR3 DNA: TGTGCCAGCAGCTTGGGGCTATTAGGGGTAGGGAACACTGAAGCTTTCTTT
D gene: .
V gene: TRBV5-4
clone size: .
J gene: TRBJ1-1

CDR3 protein: CASSLPVVRAETQYF
CDR3 DNA: TGTGCCAGCAGCTTACCCGTCGTCAGGGCAGAGACCCAGTACTTC
D gene: .
V gene: TRBV7-9
clone size: once
J gene: TRBJ2-5

CDR3 protein: CASSREGLAGDTQYF
CDR3 DNA: TGTGCCAGCTCACGGGAGGGACTAGCGGGAGATACGCAGTATTTT
D gene: TRBD2
V gene: TRBV18
clone size: .
J gene: TRBJ2-3

CDR3 protein: CASSISRVHEQFF
CDR3 DNA: TGCGCCAGCAGCATAAGCAGGGTACATGAGCAGTTCTTC
D gene: .
V gene: TRBV5-1
clone size: .
J gene: TRBJ2-1

CDR3 protein: CASPGEAFF
CDR3 DNA: TGTGCCAGCCCAGGTGAAGCTTTCTTT
D gene: .
V gene: TRBV7-9
clone size: .
J gene: TRBJ1-1

CDR3 protein: CASSPTLVDRGNPETQYF
CDR3 DNA: TGTGCCAGCAGCCCCACCCTTGTCGACAGGGGAAATCCAGAGACCCAGTACTTC
D gene: TRBD1
V gene: TRBV5-4
clone size: .
J gene: TRBJ2-5

CDR3 protein: CASSPSVQRGFF
CDR3 DNA: TGTGCCAGCAGCCCGAGCGTGCAAAGAGGTTTCTTT
D gene: .
V gene: TRBV5-5
clone size: .
J gene: TRBJ1-1

CDR3 protein: CASRRPNGDQPQHF
CDR3 DNA: TGCGCCAGCAGACGCCCCAACGGGGATCAGCCCCAGCATTTT
D gene: .
V gene: TRBV23-1
clone size: .
J gene: TRBJ1-5

CDR3 protein: CASSPPGTENTEAFF
CDR3 DNA: TGTGCCAGCAGCCCTCCTGGGACAGAGAACACTGAAGCTTTCTTT
D gene: TRBD1
V gene: TRBV7-9
clone size: .
J gene: TRBJ1-1

CDR3 protein: CASSSATSVEAEQYF
CDR3 DNA: TGCGCCAGCAGCTCTGCGACTAGCGTTGAAGCGGAGCAGTACTTC
D gene: TRBD2
V gene: TRBV5-1
clone size: .
J gene: TRBJ2-7

CDR3 protein: CASSPFETSNTGELFF
CDR3 DNA: TGTGCCAGCAGCCCGTTTGAGACATCGAACACCGGGGAGCTGTTTTTT
D gene: .
V gene: TRBV7-9
clone size: .
J gene: TRBJ2-2